This is a list of T cell receptor beta chains from one sample in a study of blood T cell repertoires in COVID-19. Produced via immunoSEQ multiplex PCR; TCRdb's table is partial and in-frame only. The sample holds under 100,000 clones, about nine tenths seen once. Sequences were obtained from peripheral blood. The receptors come from a man aged 45 to 65 with acute or convalescent COVID-19. Both conserved end residues are part of each CDR3. D genes are given only for firm matches. Rows give clone size only sometimes, using once, few, many, or a class for an expanded clone.

once	TRBD1	TRBV5-8	TRBJ2-1	TGTGCCAGCGGGCGATTACAGGGGGCAAGACCGAATGAGCAGTTCTTC	CASGRLQGARPNEQFF
NA	NA	TRBV7-2	TRBJ2-7	TGTGCCAGCAGCCCAGATTTTAGCATTTCCCCCCACGAGCAGTACTTC	CASSPDFSISPHEQYF
NA	NA	TRBV5-4	TRBJ2-5	NA	CASSFGPGGGQETQYF
NA	TRBD2	TRBV5-1	TRBJ2-7	TGCGCCAGCAGCTTGGAAGCGGGGCCCTACGAGCAGTACTTC	CASSLEAGPYEQYF
NA	TRBD2	TRBV30	TRBJ2-1	TGTGCCTGGGAATCCGGGACGGGGGGCAATGAGCAGTTCTTC	CAWESGTGGNEQFF
NA	NA	TRBV11-2	TRBJ1-4	TGTGCCAGCAGCTTAGTAAGGGGAAATGAAAAACTGTTTTTT	CASSLVRGNEKLFF
NA	TRBD1	TRBV3-1/TRBV3-2	TRBJ2-2	TGTGCCAGCAGCCACTGGACAGGGGGCACCGGGGAGCTGTTTTTT	CASSHWTGGTGELFF
NA	NA	TRBV7-6	TRBJ1-1	TGTGCCAGCGGTAACCATGGGCCGAACACTGAAGCTTTCTTT	CASGNHGPNTEAFF
NA	NA	TRBV21-1	TRBJ1-5	TGTGCCAGCAGCTTCGCCGGGACAATAAATCAGCCCCAGCATTTT	CASSFAGTINQPQHF
NA	NA	TRBV19	TRBJ1-5	TGTGCCACAGGGGCAGCGGGCAATCAGCCCCAGCATTTT	CATGAAGNQPQHF
NA	NA	TRBV9	TRBJ2-2	TGTGCCAGCAGCGGAGCCCCACGCGCTGAGAACACCGGGGAGCTGTTTTTT	CASSGAPRAENTGELFF
NA	TRBD2	TRBV6-4	TRBJ2-1	TGTGCCAGCAGTGTACTAGCGGGAGGGCAAGATGAGCAGTTCTTC	CASSVLAGGQDEQFF
NA	TRBD2	TRBV7-7	TRBJ2-1	TGTGCCAGCAGCCCCGATGGGGCTAGCGGGAGGTATGAGCAGTTCTTC	CASSPDGASGRYEQFF
NA	TRBD1	TRBV3-1/TRBV3-2	TRBJ2-3	TGTGCCAGCACCCCCAGGGGGCTGAGCACAGATACGCAGTATTTT	CASTPRGLSTDTQYF
NA	NA	TRBV6-5	TRBJ1-5	TGTGCCAGCATCCGGGGGGCAGATCAGCCCCAGCATTTT	CASIRGADQPQHF
NA	TRBD1	TRBV27	TRBJ2-7	TGTGCCAGCAGTGGGGGCAGGGGGCCTTTAGGAGGCGAGCAGTACTTC	CASSGGRGPLGGEQYF
NA	NA	TRBV11-1	TRBJ1-1	TGTGCCAGCAGCTTAGCCAGGGGTATGAACACTGAAGCTTTCTTT	CASSLARGMNTEAFF
NA	TRBD2	TRBV30	TRBJ2-1	TGTGCCTGGAGTGAGTCCGGACTAGCGGGAGGGCATGTGAATGAGCAGTTCTTC	CAWSESGLAGGHVNEQFF
NA	TRBD1	TRBV15	TRBJ1-1	TGTGCCACCAGTCGCCAGGGGGACACTGAAGCTTTCTTT	CATSRQGDTEAFF
NA	NA	TRBV5-8	TRBJ1-5	TGTGCCAGCAGCCTACAGGGAGGGAGCAATCAGCCCCAGCATTTT	CASSLQGGSNQPQHF
NA	TRBD2	TRBV7-9	TRBJ2-7	TGTGCCAGCAGCTTAGGCCAACTAGCGGGGACCTACGAGCAGTACTTC	CASSLGQLAGTYEQYF
medium-sized	TRBD1	TRBV19	TRBJ2-2	TGTGCCAGTAGTAGGACAGGTAGCACCGGGGAGCTGTTTTTT	CASSRTGSTGELFF
once	TRBD2	TRBV7-6	TRBJ2-1	TGTGCCAGCAGCTTACAGACTAGCGGGTACAATGAGCAGTTCTTC	CASSLQTSGYNEQFF
NA	TRBD1	TRBV10-3	TRBJ2-1	TGTGCCATCAGTGAGTCGTTGGGACAGGGGATCTATGAGCAGTTCTTC	CAISESLGQGIYEQFF
once	TRBD2	TRBV5-6	TRBJ2-3	TGTGCCAGCAGCTGGCTAGCGGGAGTAAGCACAGATACGCAGTATTTT	CASSWLAGVSTDTQYF
NA	NA	TRBV5-1	TRBJ1-4	TGCGCCAGCAGCTTGGGAGGGGGTGCTAATGAAAAACTGTTTTTT	CASSLGGGANEKLFF
NA	NA	TRBV19	TRBJ1-1	TGTGCCAGTAGTATCGCGCGCAGGGGCGAAGCTTTCTTT	CASSIARRGEAFF
once	NA	TRBV14	TRBJ1-2	TGTGCCAGCAGCCTTCAGGCGGGATTTTCGGGCTTGTATGGCTACACCTTC	CASSLQAGFSGLYGYTF
once	TRBD2	TRBV2	TRBJ2-4	TGTGCCAGCAGTGAAGGATGGCCCGGGGGGGCCAAAAACATTCAGTACTTC	CASSEGWPGGAKNIQYF
many	TRBD1	TRBV9	TRBJ1-3	TGTGCCAGCAGCGTAGAGACAGGGCGAGGAAACACCATATATTTT	CASSVETGRGNTIYF
NA	NA	TRBV2	TRBJ2-5	TGTGCCAGCAGCCTCCAAGAGACCCAGTACTTC	CASSLQETQYF